The clone carrying this T cell receptor (beta chain) was counted only a few times. Reverse transcribed after extraction, RNA yielded cDNA as the sequencing template. Clones were read by immunoSEQ multiplex PCR, and TCRdb kept only the in-frame ones, dropping some. The table includes around 100,000 clones, 45% to 65% detected once. The sample's treatment: oral pan-JAK inhibitor, 5-10 mg twice daily. Obtained from alopecia areata patients were lesional scalp punch biopsies along with peripheral blood. The V end was cut by 2 bases, the J end by 0 bases, with 7 bases between. There are 13 residues in the CDR3. From germline, CDR1 is GTSNPN and CDR2 SVGIG (reference sequence). The sample comes from a study of CD8+ T cells in alopecia areata.

The J gene is TRBJ1-1, the V gene TRBV30; D gene uncertain. This specimen was CD4+ T cells sorted from blood, taken at week 24, from a patient treated with tofacitinib. This clonotype was obtained from a human donor with alopecia areata. CDR3 nucleotides: TGTGCCTGGAGTCTAGGGCTGAACACTGAAGCTTTCTTT. Translated: CAWSLGLNTEAFF.